This T cell receptor beta chain was documented in a study of cytomegalovirus exposure and HLA in healthy donors. General study points: Sequencing depth across donors, presence/absence analyses assumed, was roughly uniform. On later analysis, the bulk of CMV-associated TCR beta chains appeared to be HLA-restricted. Researchers left out some V segments, among them TRBV6-2 and TRBV6-3, as indistinguishable.

With respect to this clone: Its cognate antigen is unknown.

Amplification used 60 Vbeta primers and 13 Jbeta primers. Per the authors' pipeline: Later analysis identified roughly 82 million unique TCR beta chains, 10 million to 12 million shared. Produced via immunoSEQ multiplex PCR; TCRdb's table is partial and in-frame only. The DNA gave D and trimming, while V, J and clone size come from that table. The sample contains 100,000 to 150,000 clones, around 76% of which appear only once. The ends lost 3 bases at V and 3 bases at J; junction bases unmatched: 9. CDR3 size: 17 residues. The germline CDR1 and CDR2 sequences are SGHDT and YYEEEE. Sequencing was done on a sample of PBMCs. The TCR sequence derives from a man between 60 and 70 years old in good health and CMV-seropositive. The genes are TRBV5-6 and TRBJ2-7; 13 bases line up with TRBD2. CDR3 DNA: TGTGCCAGCAGCTCGTGGACTAGCGGGAGAAGGGGCTACGAGCAGTACTTC. Its translation is CASSSWTSGRRGYEQYF.